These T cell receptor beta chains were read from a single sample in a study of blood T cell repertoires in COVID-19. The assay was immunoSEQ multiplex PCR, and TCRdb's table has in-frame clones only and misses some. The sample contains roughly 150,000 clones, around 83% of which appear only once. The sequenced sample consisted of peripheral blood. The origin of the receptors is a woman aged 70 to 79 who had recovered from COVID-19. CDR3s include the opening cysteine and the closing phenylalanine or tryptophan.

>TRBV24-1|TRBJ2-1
CATSDFGGAGLAGNEQFF
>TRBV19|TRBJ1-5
CASSTPRSNQPQHF
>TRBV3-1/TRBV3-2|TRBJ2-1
CASSQDWREGGEQFF
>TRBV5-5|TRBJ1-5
CASSLDRLNQPQHF
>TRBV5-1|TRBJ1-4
CASSLGGGPNEKLFF
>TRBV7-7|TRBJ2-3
CASSPRQGGTDTQYF
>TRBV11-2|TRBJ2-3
CASSLAGGGGTDTQYF
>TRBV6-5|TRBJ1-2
CATRQGGYTF
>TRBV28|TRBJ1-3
CASRPTGGGGNTIYF
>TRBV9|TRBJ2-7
CASSAGQGNDEQYF
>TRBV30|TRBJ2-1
CAWSGGTGGDFYEQFF
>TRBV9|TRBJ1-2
CASSPTGFPNYGYTF
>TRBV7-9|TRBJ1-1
CASSFPPAAEAFF
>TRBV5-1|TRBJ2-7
CASRDSPTKSYEQYF
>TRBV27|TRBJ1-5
CASSWAWGQNQPQHF
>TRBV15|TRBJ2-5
CATSRARGQGAGTQYF
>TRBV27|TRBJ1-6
CASSPQGLVAPLHF
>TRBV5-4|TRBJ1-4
CASSFDRGIEKLFF
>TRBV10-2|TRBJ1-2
CASSESGSRYGYTF
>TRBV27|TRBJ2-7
CASSPRGFIYEQYF
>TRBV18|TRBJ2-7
CASSLLAGGTWEQYF
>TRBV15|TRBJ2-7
CATSNGRGLHPEQYF
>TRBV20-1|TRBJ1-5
CSASATGGGNQPQHF
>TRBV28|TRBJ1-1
CASSPPGLVDTEAFF
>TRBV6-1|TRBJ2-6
CASSRGGSGANVLTF
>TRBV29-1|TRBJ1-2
CSVPYRVNYGYTF
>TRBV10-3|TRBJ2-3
CAISDPKREKVGTDTQYF
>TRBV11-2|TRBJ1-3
CASSLEVWGGPSGNTIYF